This T cell receptor (beta chain) emerged from a study of cytomegalovirus exposure and HLA in healthy donors. Looked up from germline, CDR1 is SGHNT and CDR2 is YYREEE (reference sequence). V gave up 7 bases and J gave up 2 bases, with 13 bases separating them. The CDR3 is 13 amino acids. The PCR used 60 Vbeta and 13 Jbeta primers. The data were produced by immunoSEQ multiplex PCR, yet TCRdb's version contains in-frame clones alone and is incomplete. This sample contains around 140,000 clones. Specimen: PBMCs. The V call is TRBV5-4, the J call TRBJ2-7; D is perhaps TRBD2 (6 bases). The receptor was derived from a woman aged 50 to 60 in good health and CMV-seronegative. CDR3 DNA: TGTGCCAGCCGGAGGGACGGCACCTACGAGCAGTACTTC. Translating gives CASRRDGTYEQYF.